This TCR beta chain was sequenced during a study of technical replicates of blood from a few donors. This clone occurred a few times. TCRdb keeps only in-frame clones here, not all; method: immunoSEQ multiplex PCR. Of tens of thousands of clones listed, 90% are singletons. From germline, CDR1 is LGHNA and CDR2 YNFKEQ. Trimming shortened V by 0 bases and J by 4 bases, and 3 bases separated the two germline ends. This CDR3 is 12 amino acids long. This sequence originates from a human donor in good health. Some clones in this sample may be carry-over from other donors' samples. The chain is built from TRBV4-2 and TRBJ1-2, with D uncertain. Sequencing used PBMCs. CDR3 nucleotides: TGTGCCAGCAGCCAAGACAGCTATGGCTACACCTTC. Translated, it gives CASSQDSYGYTF.